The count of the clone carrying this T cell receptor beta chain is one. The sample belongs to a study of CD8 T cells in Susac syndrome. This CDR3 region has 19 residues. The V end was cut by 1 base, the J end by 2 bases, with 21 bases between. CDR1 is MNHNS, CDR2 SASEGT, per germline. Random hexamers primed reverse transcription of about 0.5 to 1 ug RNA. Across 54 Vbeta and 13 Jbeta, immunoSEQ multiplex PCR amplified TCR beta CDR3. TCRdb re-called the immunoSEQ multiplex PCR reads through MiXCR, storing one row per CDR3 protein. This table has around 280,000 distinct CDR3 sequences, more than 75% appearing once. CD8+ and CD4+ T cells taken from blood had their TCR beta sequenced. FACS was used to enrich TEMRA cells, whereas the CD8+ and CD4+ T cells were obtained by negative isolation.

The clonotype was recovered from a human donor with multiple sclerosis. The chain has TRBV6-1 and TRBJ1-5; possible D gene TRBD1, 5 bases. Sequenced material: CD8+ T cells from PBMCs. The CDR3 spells CASSEGALAGRVGNQPQHF. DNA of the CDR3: TGTGCCAGCAGTGAAGGGGCCCTGGCAGGGCGAGTAGGCAATCAGCCCCAGCATTTT.